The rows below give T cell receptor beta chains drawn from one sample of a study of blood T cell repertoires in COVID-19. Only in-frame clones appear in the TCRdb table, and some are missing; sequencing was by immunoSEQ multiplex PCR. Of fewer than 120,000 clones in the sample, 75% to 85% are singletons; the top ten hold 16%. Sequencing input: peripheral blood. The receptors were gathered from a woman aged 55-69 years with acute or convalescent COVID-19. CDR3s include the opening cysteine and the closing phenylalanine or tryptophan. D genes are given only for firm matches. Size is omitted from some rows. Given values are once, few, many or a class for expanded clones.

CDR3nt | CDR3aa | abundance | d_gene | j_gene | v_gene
TGCGCCAGCAGCTTGTACCGGGACAGGGTCGCTTTCTTT | CASSLYRDRVAFF | - | TRBD1 | TRBJ1-1 | TRBV5-1
TGTGCCAGTTCAGGAGGAAGGGTTTCGGGGACCTACGAGCAGTACTTC | CASSGGRVSGTYEQYF | - | - | TRBJ2-7 | TRBV18
TGTGCCATCAGTGAGTCAGGGGACGAGCAGTACTTC | CAISESGDEQYF | - | - | TRBJ2-7 | TRBV10-3
TGTGCCAGCAGCTTGGGGCGGGGGGGCCCCTACGAGCAGTACTTC | CASSLGRGGPYEQYF | - | TRBD2 | TRBJ2-7 | TRBV5-4
TGTGCCAGCAGTAGCAGGGGGATCGCCGCTGAAAAACTGTTTTTT | CASSSRGIAAEKLFF | - | TRBD1 | TRBJ1-4 | TRBV6-2/TRBV6-3
TGCAGTGCACGGACTAGCGAGACCCAGTACTTC | CSARTSETQYF | - | TRBD2 | TRBJ2-5 | TRBV20-1
TGTGCCAGCAGTGGGGGGACAGGGCGGGGTAACCCCCAGCATTTT | CASSGGTGRGNPQHF | - | TRBD1 | TRBJ1-5 | TRBV6-6
TGTGCCAGCAGCTTTACAGGGGACTTTAATGAAAAACTGTTTTTT | CASSFTGDFNEKLFF | - | TRBD1 | TRBJ1-4 | TRBV5-5
TGTGCCAGCAGTTACGGGGAGCAGATGGGGCAGTACTTC | CASSYGEQMGQYF | - | - | TRBJ2-7 | TRBV6-2/TRBV6-3
TGTGCCAGCAGCCAAGATAGGGGAGTCGGCCCAACCGGGGGCTATGGCTACACCTTC | CASSQDRGVGPTGGYGYTF | - | - | TRBJ1-2 | TRBV14
TGTGCCAGCAGCCAAGAAGGTATGAGGGTCTCCTATAATTCACCCCTCCACTTT | CASSQEGMRVSYNSPLHF | - | - | TRBJ1-6 | TRBV4-2
TGTGCCAGTAGTATGAGGGACAGGGTCCCTTTTAAAGCTTTCTTT | CASSMRDRVPFKAFF | - | TRBD1 | TRBJ1-1 | TRBV19
TGTGCCAGCTCACCACAGCCGAACACTGAAGCTTTCTTT | CASSPQPNTEAFF | - | - | TRBJ1-1 | TRBV18
TGTGCCAGTAGTGGAACTGGACAGGGGCAGGGTGGCTACACCTTC | CASSGTGQGQGGYTF | - | TRBD1 | TRBJ1-2 | TRBV19
TGTGCCAGCAGCTTAGCAGGGGACAGGGCACCAAACTATGGCTACACCTTC | CASSLAGDRAPNYGYTF | - | TRBD1 | TRBJ1-2 | TRBV7-9
TGTGCCAGCAGTAGAGGCAATCAGCCCCAGCATTTT | CASSRGNQPQHF | - | - | TRBJ1-5 | TRBV7-9
TGTGCCAGCAGTGAATTGGCCGTTCAAGAGACCCAGTACTTC | CASSELAVQETQYF | few | - | TRBJ2-5 | TRBV2
TGCAGTGGCGTAGCGGTTGAGACCCAGTACTTC | CSGVAVETQYF | - | - | TRBJ2-5 | TRBV20-1
TGCGCCAGCAGCGGATGGGACAGAAACTATGGCTACACCTTC | CASSGWDRNYGYTF | - | TRBD1 | TRBJ1-2 | TRBV5-1
TGCGCCAGCAGCCAAGATGGTCAGGGTGAGCAGTTCTTC | CASSQDGQGEQFF | - | - | TRBJ2-1 | TRBV4-3
TGTGCCAGCAGCTTAGAAGGGCGGGGCCATAATGAGCAGTTCTTC | CASSLEGRGHNEQFF | - | - | TRBJ2-1 | TRBV7-2
TGTGCCAGCAGCTTAGTGGGGCAGGGCGCCGGGGAGCTGTTTTTT | CASSLVGQGAGELFF | - | - | TRBJ2-2 | TRBV11-2
TGTGCCAGCAGTGAGCTACCGGGACAGGGGGCTGTGAGTGAAAAACTGTTTTTT | CASSELPGQGAVSEKLFF | once | TRBD1 | TRBJ1-4 | TRBV2
TGTGCCAGCAGCCCCTACCCCCGGGGCAATCAGCCCCAGCATTTT | CASSPYPRGNQPQHF | few | - | TRBJ1-5 | TRBV6-5
TGTGCCATCAGTGAAAGGGGGCCGAACACCGGGGAGCTGTTTTTT | CAISERGPNTGELFF | - | TRBD1 | TRBJ2-2 | TRBV10-3
TGTGCCAGCAGCCGAGGGACTAGCGGGGGATACAATGAGCAGTTCTTC | CASSRGTSGGYNEQFF | - | TRBD2 | TRBJ2-1 | TRBV3-1/TRBV3-2
TGTGCCAGCTCACCCCCGGCAGGGGGCGAGACCCAGTACTTC | CASSPPAGGETQYF | - | TRBD1 | TRBJ2-5 | TRBV18
TGTGCCAGCAGTTTAACCCGGGCGGGGTACGAGCAGTACTTC | CASSLTRAGYEQYF | - | - | TRBJ2-7 | TRBV28
TGTGCCAGTAGTATCGGTCAGGGCGGTGGCTACACCTTC | CASSIGQGGGYTF | - | - | TRBJ1-2 | TRBV19
TGTGCCAGTAGAGGACAGGGAGTGAATGAAAAACTGTTTTTT | CASRGQGVNEKLFF | few | TRBD1 | TRBJ1-4 | TRBV19
TGTGCCAGTAGTATCTGGACAGGGGATATAGCTAACTATGGCTACACCTTC | CASSIWTGDIANYGYTF | few | TRBD1 | TRBJ1-2 | TRBV19
TGTGCCAGCAGTGAAGGTCCTAGTGTTACAGATACGCAGTATTTT | CASSEGPSVTDTQYF | - | - | TRBJ2-3 | TRBV2
TGTGCCAGCAGCCAAGACAGGGAGAACACTGAAGCTTTCTTT | CASSQDRENTEAFF | - | TRBD1 | TRBJ1-1 | TRBV11-3
TGTGCCAGCAGCTTACTAGGAGGCACTGAAGCTTTCTTT | CASSLLGGTEAFF | - | - | TRBJ1-1 | TRBV7-3
TGTGCCTGGAGTCCCGGGCCAGGGGGGACCCAGTACTTC | CAWSPGPGGTQYF | few | TRBD1 | TRBJ2-5 | TRBV30
TGTGCCAGCAGTTTGGGGCAGTTTGAAAAACTGTTTTTT | CASSLGQFEKLFF | - | - | TRBJ1-4 | TRBV12-3/TRBV12-4
TGTGCCAGCTACTCAGGGGGCCAGCCCCAGCATTTT | CASYSGGQPQHF | - | TRBD1 | TRBJ1-5 | TRBV6-5
TGTGCCTCTCAGACAGGTAGAGATGAAGCTTTCTTT | CASQTGRDEAFF | few | - | TRBJ1-1 | TRBV6-5
TGTGCCAGCAGTTTTCCACCGGGACTAGCGGGGGGCACCGTCAAGTACTTC | CASSFPPGLAGGTVKYF | - | TRBD2 | TRBJ2-4 | TRBV3-1/TRBV3-2
TGCAGCGACGGACAGGGTCTCAGCTATGGCTACACCTTC | CSDGQGLSYGYTF | - | TRBD1 | TRBJ1-2 | TRBV29-1
TGTGCCAGCAGCTCCGGGACAGGGAGAAAAGAGACCCAGTACTTC | CASSSGTGRKETQYF | - | TRBD1 | TRBJ2-5 | TRBV5-8
TGTGCCAGCAGCCAAGATTTAAGGACAGGCTATGGCTACACCTTC | CASSQDLRTGYGYTF | - | TRBD1 | TRBJ1-2 | TRBV14
TGTGCCAGCAGTTCCGGGACTAGCGGGGGTTATCGACAAGAGACCCAGTACTTC | CASSSGTSGGYRQETQYF | - | TRBD2 | TRBJ2-5 | TRBV6-2/TRBV6-3
TGTGCCTGGACCCTGGTCGGGGGGCGAAGCATGAACACTGAAGCTTTCTTT | CAWTLVGGRSMNTEAFF | - | - | TRBJ1-1 | TRBV30
TGCGCCAGCAGCCAGGGCCCACTCTCTGGAAACACCATATATTTT | CASSQGPLSGNTIYF | - | - | TRBJ1-3 | TRBV4-1
TGCGCCAGCAGCCAGGATTACCGGGACAGGGTTAAAGATACGCAGTATTTT | CASSQDYRDRVKDTQYF | once | TRBD1 | TRBJ2-3 | TRBV4-3
TGTGCCAGCAGTCCGCCGGGGTCCTACGAGCAGTACTTC | CASSPPGSYEQYF | - | - | TRBJ2-7 | TRBV28
TGTGCCAGCAGCCTCGAGCAGAGGGCCTACGAGCAGTACTTC | CASSLEQRAYEQYF | - | - | TRBJ2-7 | TRBV4-2
TGTGCCAGCAGCCAAGACCCCGGGACAGGGGCTTTCTTT | CASSQDPGTGAFF | few | TRBD1 | TRBJ1-1 | TRBV3-1/TRBV3-2
TGTGCCAGCAGCTTAGGGCGACAGGTCTACTCTGGAAACACCATATATTTT | CASSLGRQVYSGNTIYF | few | - | TRBJ1-3 | TRBV11-2
TGCGCCAGCAGCCCCGGGGGGGTCGGAAGCTCTGGGGCCAACGTCCTGACTTTC | CASSPGGVGSSGANVLTF | once | TRBD2 | TRBJ2-6 | TRBV5-1
TGTGCCAGTAGTGTCAGAGGGATCAATCAGCCCCAGCATTTT | CASSVRGINQPQHF | - | - | TRBJ1-5 | TRBV19
TGTGCCAGCAGCTTAACAGGGCAGAACACTGAAGCTTTCTTT | CASSLTGQNTEAFF | - | - | TRBJ1-1 | TRBV7-2
TGTGCCAGTAGTTATCGGGAGTCCCAGCATTTT | CASSYRESQHF | - | - | TRBJ1-5 | TRBV19
TGTGCCAGCAGCCATGTCCTCCAGGGAAATCAGCCCCAGCATTTT | CASSHVLQGNQPQHF | once | - | TRBJ1-5 | TRBV4-2
TGTGCCAGCAGCCCGAGGGCGAGGCAGAGCACAGATACGCAGTATTTT | CASSPRARQSTDTQYF | - | - | TRBJ2-3 | TRBV5-5
TGTGCCAGCAGCCTGGGACTAGCGGGGGGGGGACAAGAGACCCAGTACTTC | CASSLGLAGGGQETQYF | - | TRBD2 | TRBJ2-5 | TRBV3-1/TRBV3-2
TGCGCCAGCAGGGCAGGGGTGAACACTGAAGCTTTCTTT | CASRAGVNTEAFF | - | - | TRBJ1-1 | TRBV5-1
TGTGCCAGCAGCCGTATCCAGGGGGTACAGCCCCAGCATTTT | CASSRIQGVQPQHF | - | TRBD1 | TRBJ1-5 | TRBV28